These 6 T cell receptor beta chains were all obtained from the same sample, sequenced in a study of shared clonotypes between healthy human individuals. TCRdb's copy holds only in-frame clones and misses some; the assay was immunoSEQ multiplex PCR. This table holds 650,000 to 750,000 clones, 72% found once. The sample consisted of memory CD4+ T cells sorted from blood. Subset described: CD45RA-negative fraction. The receptor source for this set is a woman aged 25 to 39 in good health.

This clone has a handful of counts. The chain joins TRBV19 to TRBJ1-4; 8 bases agree with TRBD1. J lost 4 bases, V lost 4 bases, and 8 bases had no gene match. Germline values: CDR1 LNHDA, CDR2 SQIVND (reference sequence). There are 16 residues in the CDR3. This CDR3 is CASSSRTGTVNEKLFF. The DNA of the CDR3 is TGTGCCAGTAGTAGCAGGACAGGGACGGTTAATGAAAAACTGTTTTTT.

The chain joins TRBV6-6 to TRBJ2-3; D is possibly TRBD1 or TRBD2 (5 bases each). V lost 9 bases and J lost 2, with 18 bases in between. The CDR3 runs to 15 residues. Per the germline V gene, CDR1 is MNHNY and CDR2 is SVGAGI (reference sequence). The CDR3 loop reads CASRGVKDFTDTQYF. The CDR3 nucleotides read TGTGCCAGTAGGGGAGTGAAGGATTTCACAGATACGCAGTATTTT.

This clone appeared a few times. The sample carries other DNA sequences with the same CDR3. The genes are TRBV7-2 and TRBJ2-1, with D possibly being TRBD1 (6 bases). The germline V and J ends were trimmed by 5 bases and 5 bases, with 10 bases remaining between them. The CDR3 spans 13 residues. CDR1 is SGHTA, CDR2 FQGNSA, per germline. DNA for the CDR3: TGTGCCAGCAGCCTTAGGACAGACAATGAGCAGTTCTTC. It translates to CASSLRTDNEQFF.

The rearrangement links TRBV28 to TRBJ2-3, with 8 bases that match TRBD2. The trim removed 5 bases at V and 2 bases at J, leaving 12 bases unmatched. The CDR3 sequence is 17 residues long. CDR1 is MDHEN and CDR2 is SYDVKM in the germline V gene. The CDR3 sequence is CASSALGGLVFTDTQYF. For the CDR3, the DNA is TGTGCCAGCAGTGCCCTCGGGGGACTAGTTTTCACAGATACGCAGTATTTT.

The chain joins TRBV5-6 to TRBJ2-5; 7 bases are shared with TRBD1. The V gene end was trimmed by 3 bases and the J gene end by 5 bases; junction bases not matched to a gene: 13. CDR3 length: 16 amino acids. CDR1 and CDR2 from the germline V gene are SGHDT and YYEEEE. The CDR3 DNA reads as TGTGCCAGCAGCTCCCCCCGACAGGGCCGGGTGGAGACCCAGTACTTC. Its protein is CASSSPRQGRVETQYF.

This rearrangement joins TRBV19 to TRBJ1-2; no reliable D call. Germline V gene data show CDR1 as LNHDA and CDR2 as SQIVND (reference sequence). V gave up 5 bases and J gave up 8 bases, with 15 bases separating them. The CDR3 runs to 13 residues. In nucleotides, the CDR3 is TGTGCCAGTAGTCTTACCTCTCTCCTGGGCTACACCTTC. It specifies CASSLTSLLGYTF.